The TCR beta chain described here comes from a study of patients and donors after allogeneic stem cell transplantation. TCRdb re-called the RT-PCR reads through MiXCR, storing one row per CDR3 protein. Here the sample spans about a million distinct CDR3 sequences, over 15% being singletons. Germline CDR1 reads MNHEY; CDR2 reads SVGEGT. CDR3 length equals 14 residues. Trimming removed 0 bases at V and 3 bases at J, with 6 bases between. This clonotype occurred many times. Material: blood, either unsorted or a sorted T cell fraction (not recorded which). The clonotype was recovered from a human donor who was either an allogeneic HSCT recipient or a stem cell or donor lymphocyte infusion donor (not recorded which). It is not recorded whose cells these are; they may come from a transplant donor. The chain carries TRBV6-2 or TRBV6-3 and TRBJ2-1; D gene uncertain. CDR3: CASSYSGIYNEQFF. CDR3 coding DNA: TGTGCCAGCAGTTACTCCGGAATCTACAATGAGCAGTTCTTC.